The 26 T cell receptor beta chains listed next were all sequenced from one sample in a study of cytomegalovirus exposure and HLA in healthy donors. The primer mix had 60 Vbeta and 13 Jbeta primers. The assay was immunoSEQ multiplex PCR, and TCRdb's table has in-frame clones only and misses some. The table records under 110,000 clones, approximately 70% of them present only once. Sequenced: PBMCs. The source is a boy aged 5-17 years in good health and CMV-seronegative.

CDR3 DNA: TGCGCCAGCAGCATAGGGACAGCGGTCATGAATGGCTACACCTTC. Protein: CASSIGTAVMNGYTF. This rearrangement joins TRBV4-3 to TRBJ1-2, with 7 bases aligning to TRBD1. Germline trimming cut 5 bases from V and 6 bases from J; bases unmatched to any gene: 12. The CDR3 is 15 residues long. Germline V gene lookup returns CDR1 LGHNA and CDR2 YSLEER.

This clone showed up just a few times. The chain carries TRBV5-1 and TRBJ1-1; 7 positions agree with TRBD1. The CDR3 contains 15 residues. Germline V gives CDR1 SGHRS, CDR2 YFSETQ. Trimming at V came to 4 bases and at J to 1 base, leaving 7 bases not matched to a gene. In DNA, the CDR3 is TGCGCCAGCAGCCCATGGACAGGTTCGAACACTGAAGCTTTCTTT. Protein: CASSPWTGSNTEAFF.

The chain recombines TRBV6-5 with TRBJ1-2; 7 bases match TRBD1. J gave up 2 bases and V 5 bases, and 5 bases lay outside the gene matches. Germline V gene lookup returns CDR1 MNHEY and CDR2 SVGAGI. The CDR3 length is 14 residues. This chain's CDR3 is CASSDPDRNYGYTF. The CDR3 DNA is TGTGCCAGCAGTGACCCGGACAGGAACTATGGCTACACCTTC.

The V and J genes are TRBV28 and TRBJ2-7; D might be TRBD2 (6 bases). The V gene's germline CDR1 is MDHEN and CDR2 SYDVKM. V shed 8 bases and J shed 4 bases, with 15 bases lying between them. The CDR3 sequence is 13 residues long. In DNA form, the CDR3 reads TGTGCCAGCTCACTCCACGGGACTTACGAGCAGTACTTC. Its protein product is CASSLHGTYEQYF. The whole variable domain, remainder taken from reference TRBV28 and TRBJ2-7, is DVKVTQSSRYLVKRTGEKVFLECVQDMDHENMFWYRQDPGLGLRLIYFSYDVKMKEKGDIPEGYSVSREKKERFSLILESASTNQTSMYLCASSLHGTYEQYFGPGTRLTVT.

The chain employs TRBV20-1 and TRBJ1-1; D gene ambiguous. Germline CDR1 and CDR2: DFQATT and SNEGSKA (reference sequence). The CDR3 spans 8 residues. The CDR3 nucleotides read TGCAGCCCAGCTGAAGCTTTCTTT. As protein: CSPAEAFF.

The V and J genes are TRBV18 and TRBJ2-3, with 13 bases that match TRBD2. Per the germline V gene, CDR1 is KGHSH and CDR2 is LQKENI. Trimming at V came to 3 bases and at J to 4 bases, leaving 4 bases not matched to a gene. This CDR3 comprises 16 residues. The CDR3 region has the DNA TGTGCCAGCTCACCCGGACTAGCGGGGGCGTCAGATACGCAGTATTTT. This codes for CASSPGLAGASDTQYF.

The V and J genes are TRBV2 and TRBJ2-5, with D maybe TRBD1 (7 bases). Germline assignment: CDR1 SNHLY and CDR2 FYNNEI. The CDR3 loop spans 13 amino acids. The V end was cut by 7 bases, the J end by 5 bases, with 14 bases between. The CDR3: CASTQTGRETQYF. The CDR3 bases are TGTGCCAGCACACAGACAGGGAGGGAGACCCAGTACTTC.

J is TRBJ2-7 and V is TRBV7-7; a weak D match, TRBD1 (5 bases). Looked up from germline, CDR1 is SSHAT and CDR2 is FNYEAQ (reference sequence). Trimming took off 1 base at V and 1 base at J, with 8 bases between the two ends. This CDR3 comprises 14 residues. The chain's CDR3 is CASSLGGGSYEQYF. The CDR3 DNA is TGTGCCAGCAGCTTAGGGGGCGGATCCTACGAGCAGTACTTC.

The V gene is TRBV4-1, the J gene TRBJ2-1; unclear D gene. Germline CDR1 MGHRA, CDR2 YSYEKL. V was pared by 3 bases and J by 0 bases, with 9 bases between. The CDR3 is made up of 15 amino acids. The CDR3 here is CASSQAPDSYNEQFF. The CDR3 DNA is TGCGCCAGCAGCCAGGCACCCGACTCCTACAATGAGCAGTTCTTC.

This clone was seen only a few times. V gene TRBV6-4 combines with J gene TRBJ2-3; TRBD2 matches at 7 bases. The CDR3 spans 18 residues. Germline assignment: CDR1 MRHNA and CDR2 SNTAGT. The trim removed 10 bases at V and 6 bases at J, leaving 25 bases unmatched. CDR3 loop: CATSRGVPGSIAGDTQYF. For the CDR3, the DNA is TGTGCCACTTCACGGGGGGTTCCGGGAAGTATTGCAGGTGATACGCAGTATTTT.

The V gene is TRBV19, the J gene TRBJ1-5; 9 bases map to TRBD1. V lost 3 bases to trimming and J lost 3 bases; unmatched junction nucleotides: 6. The CDR3 contains 16 residues. In germline, CDR1 is LNHDA, CDR2 SQIVND (reference sequence). The CDR3 DNA follows: TGTGCCAGTAGTATCTTGGACAGGGGCCTCAATCAGCCCCAGCATTTT. Amino acid sequence: CASSILDRGLNQPQHF.

The rearrangement links TRBV11-2 to TRBJ2-2, with 8 positions matching TRBD2. There are 16 residues in the CDR3. The V gene end was trimmed by 6 bases and the J gene end by 4 bases; junction bases not matched to a gene: 10. From germline, CDR1 is SGHAT and CDR2 FQNNGV. In DNA, the CDR3 is TGTGCCAGCAGGCGTGTCGGGGGGGTCTCCACCGGGGAGCTGTTTTTT. Translated, it gives CASRRVGGVSTGELFF.

The genes are TRBV5-1 and TRBJ2-7; D is undetermined. V lost 0 bases to trimming and J lost 6 bases, with 7 bases between them. The length of the CDR3 is 12 residues. CDR1 and CDR2 from the germline V gene are SGHRS and YFSETQ. As DNA, the CDR3 is TGCGCCAGCAGCTTGGTCGGGTTCGAGCAGTACTTC. This codes for CASSLVGFEQYF.

The rearrangement uses TRBV7-9 and TRBJ1-3; D may be TRBD1 (6 bases). Trimming stripped 3 bases from V and 1 base from J, with 13 bases between. This CDR3 is 16 amino acids long. Germline V gene sequence: CDR1 SEHNR, CDR2 FQNEAQ (reference sequence). CDR3 nucleotide sequence: TGTGCCAGCAGCTTTAGTTCAGGGGCGTCTGGAAACACCATATATTTT. Residues: CASSFSSGASGNTIYF.

The chain uses TRBV30 and TRBJ2-7; 9 nucleotides agree with TRBD2. The CDR3 sequence is 16 residues long. Germline V gene data show CDR1 as GTSNPN and CDR2 as SVGIG (reference sequence). With 0 bases clipped from V and 0 bases from J, the junction kept 6 bases outside the gene matches. The CDR3 here is CAWSVGLAGRSYEQYF. The CDR3 DNA reads as TGTGCCTGGAGTGTAGGCCTAGCGGGGCGCTCCTACGAGCAGTACTTC.

The chain joins TRBV6-1 to TRBJ1-1; D remains ambiguous. Germline V gives CDR1 MNHNS, CDR2 SASEGT. Trimming pared 4 bases from V and 2 bases from J, leaving 11 bases between. The CDR3 covers 14 residues. DNA of the CDR3: TGTGCCAGCAGTGCCATCCACAGTAACACTGAAGCTTTCTTT. It encodes CASSAIHSNTEAFF.

The rearrangement uses TRBV7-8 and TRBJ2-7, with D tentatively TRBD2 (5 bases). V lost 2 bases and J 0 bases, leaving 14 bases between the germline ends. The CDR3 sequence is 16 residues long. The germline gives CDR1 SGHVS, CDR2 FQNEAQ. This chain's CDR3 is CASSLRRDTSSYEQYF. CDR3 DNA: TGTGCCAGCAGCTTACGTCGGGATACTAGCTCCTACGAGCAGTACTTC. The full variable domain, with the rest looked up from reference TRBV7-8 and TRBJ2-7, is GAGVSQSPRYKVAKRGQDVALRCDPISGHVSLFWYQQALGQGPEFLTYFQNEAQLDKSGLPSDRFFAERPEGSVSTLKIQRTQQEDSAVYLCASSLRRDTSSYEQYFGPGTRLTVT.

The table lists this clone with a few counts. CDR3 in amino acids: CASSSPRGGVEQFF. The CDR3 coding sequence is TGTGCCAGCAGCTCCCCGCGGGGGGGCGTTGAGCAGTTCTTC. The chain links TRBV7-2 to TRBJ2-1; 9 nucleotides line up with TRBD2. V was clipped by 4 bases and J by 9 bases; unmatched bases: 7. Looked up from germline, CDR1 is SGHTA and CDR2 is FQGNSA. The CDR3 has 14 residues.

In this sample, this clone turned up a few times. The V call is TRBV10-3, the J call TRBJ1-1, with 7 bases fitting TRBD1. CDR1 and CDR2 from the germline V gene are ENHRY and SYGVKD. Trimming cost V 3 bases and J 5 bases; bases outside gene matches: 6. CDR3 length: 14 amino acids. The CDR3 loop is CAISDPRGWTEAFF. The CDR3 bases are TGTGCCATCAGTGACCCCAGGGGGTGGACTGAAGCTTTCTTT.

The J gene is TRBJ1-1, the V gene TRBV5-4; tentative D call: TRBD1 (6 bases). Germline CDR1 reads SGHNT; CDR2 reads YYREEE (reference sequence). Trimming pared 4 bases from V and 0 bases from J, leaving 10 bases between. CDR3 length: 14 residues. In nucleotides, the CDR3 is TGTGCCAGCAGCCCGGACAGAGTGAACACTGAAGCTTTCTTT. The encoded protein is CASSPDRVNTEAFF. Combining the CDR3 with reference TRBV5-4 and TRBJ1-1 gives the whole variable domain ETGVTQSPTHLIKTRGQQVTLRCSSQSGHNTVSWYQQALGQGPQFIFQYYREEENGRGNFPPRFSGLQFPNYSSELNVNALELDDSALYLCASSPDRVNTEAFFGQGTRLTVV.

The chain couples TRBV30 to TRBJ1-4; possible D gene TRBD1, 6 bases. The CDR3 is 12 amino acids. The V end lost 2 bases, the J end lost 10 bases, and 11 bases lay between the germline ends. Germline V lookup: CDR1 GTSNPN, CDR2 SVGIG (reference sequence). CDR3 sequence (DNA): TGTGCCTGGAGTCAGGGGCAGGGAAAACTGTTTTTT. This codes for CAWSQGQGKLFF.

The chain combines TRBV28 with TRBJ2-5; a weak D match, TRBD1 (6 bases). The V end lost 4 bases, the J end lost 4 bases, and 19 bases lay between the germline ends. Germline-derived CDR1 and CDR2 are MDHEN and SYDVKM. The length of the CDR3 is 16 residues. CDR3 nucleotides: TGTGCCAGCAGTTCCCCTAGTTTGGGGGCCGGAGAGACCCAGTACTTC. Its translation: CASSSPSLGAGETQYF.

The chain is built from TRBV27 and TRBJ1-6; D remains ambiguous. The V gene's germline CDR1 is MNHEY and CDR2 SMNVEV (reference sequence). V gave up 9 bases and J gave up 5 bases, with 23 bases separating them. The CDR3 is made up of 17 amino acids. The CDR3 DNA reads as TGTGCCAGAATGCGCCGACGGGGTGCACGGGATAATTCACCCCTCCACTTT. This encodes CARMRRRGARDNSPLHF.

V gene TRBV18 combines with J gene TRBJ2-7; tentative D call: TRBD1 (6 bases). CDR1 and CDR2 (germline): KGHSH, LQKENI. The CDR3 runs to 14 residues. The V gene lost 3 bases and the J gene lost 2 bases, with 11 bases spanning the gap. This CDR3 is CASSPTQGTYEQYF. CDR3 sequence (DNA): TGTGCCAGCTCACCGACACAGGGAACCTACGAGCAGTACTTC.

The rearrangement joins TRBV5-1 to TRBJ2-3; 14 bases are a match to TRBD2. V lost 3 bases, J lost 3 bases, and 3 bases stayed unmatched. Germline CDR1 reads SGHRS; CDR2 reads YFSETQ. The CDR3 runs 16 residues. The CDR3 DNA reads as TGCGCCAGCAGCTCGAGGACTAGCGGGGGGACAGATACGCAGTATTTT. Translating gives CASSSRTSGGTDTQYF.

The rearrangement uses TRBV9 and TRBJ1-1, with D possibly matching TRBD1 (5 bases). Germline CDR1 is SGDLS and CDR2 is YYNGEE. V lost 4 bases, J lost 3 bases, and 19 bases lay in between. The CDR3 has 16 residues. The CDR3 sequence: CASSPGGGLFDTEAFF. CDR3 sequence (DNA): TGTGCCAGCAGCCCTGGCGGGGGACTATTTGACACTGAAGCTTTCTTT.